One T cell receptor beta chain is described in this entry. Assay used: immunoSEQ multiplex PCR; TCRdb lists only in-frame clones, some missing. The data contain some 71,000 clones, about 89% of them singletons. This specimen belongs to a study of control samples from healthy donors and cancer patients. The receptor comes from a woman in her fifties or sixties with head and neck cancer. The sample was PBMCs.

As DNA, the CDR3 is TGTGCCAGCAGTTTATCGGGACAGCGCCTGAGCTCCTATAATTCACCCCTCCACTTT. It translates to CASSLSGQRLSSYNSPLHF. V usage is TRBV27 and J usage is TRBJ1-6, with 7 bases identical to TRBD1. CDR1 is MNHEY, CDR2 SMNVEV, per germline (reference sequence). V lost 0 bases, J lost 0 bases, and 8 bases stayed unmatched. The CDR3 sequence is 19 residues long.